Each of the 7 T cell receptor beta chains below was sequenced from the same sample in a study of cytomegalovirus exposure and HLA in healthy donors. 13 Jbeta primers and 60 Vbeta primers were used for the PCR. The method was immunoSEQ multiplex PCR; TCRdb's version includes in-frame clones alone and lacks a portion of them. The sample holds over 150,000 clones; 65% to 90% are singletons and the top ten take approximately 11%. Sample: PBMCs. The origin of the receptors is a man aged 45 to 65 in good health and CMV-seropositive.

The V gene is TRBV2, the J gene TRBJ1-1; TRBD1 agrees at 10 bases. Germline trimming cut 4 bases from V and 5 bases from J; bases unmatched to any gene: 1. This CDR3 is 13 amino acids long. Germline CDR1 reads SNHLY; CDR2 reads FYNNEI. DNA for the CDR3: TGTGCCAGCAGTGGGGACAGGGGAACTGAAGCTTTCTTT. This translates into CASSGDRGTEAFF.

The chain recombines TRBV18 with TRBJ1-1; 9 positions agree with TRBD1. Germline lookup yields CDR1 KGHSH and CDR2 LQKENI. This CDR3 spans 16 amino acids. With V trimmed by 5 bases and J by 1 base, 8 bases remained unmatched. CDR3 nucleotides: TGTGCCAGCTCATTCAATTCGGGACAGGGGAACACTGAAGCTTTCTTT. It translates to CASSFNSGQGNTEAFF.

The chain carries TRBV6-1 and TRBJ2-1; D possibly corresponds to TRBD2 (6 bases). V was trimmed by 3 bases and J by 3 bases, leaving 9 bases between them. The CDR3 has 14 amino acids. CDR1 MNHNS and CDR2 SASEGT come from the germline V gene. DNA of the CDR3: TGTGCCAGCAGTGAGAGTAGCGGCTACAATGAGCAGTTCTTC. This sequence encodes CASSESSGYNEQFF.

This sequence joins TRBV5-1 and TRBJ2-3; 12 positions agree with TRBD2. The junction had 3 bases not matched to a gene; V was cut back by 3 bases and J by 1 base. The CDR3 sequence is 16 residues long. Germline loops: CDR1 SGHRS, CDR2 YFSETQ. CDR3 protein: CASSWTSGTGTDTQYF. The CDR3 DNA follows: TGCGCCAGCAGCTGGACTAGCGGGACGGGCACAGATACGCAGTATTTT.

The chain uses TRBV2 and TRBJ2-2; a weak D match, TRBD1 (6 bases). This CDR3 is 14 amino acids long. V was pared by 5 bases and J by 3 bases, with 10 bases between. Looked up from germline, CDR1 is SNHLY and CDR2 is FYNNEI. The CDR3 bases are TGTGCCAGCAGTCACGCAGGGGACACCGGGGAGCTGTTTTTT. Encoded protein: CASSHAGDTGELFF.

This chain links TRBV7-2 with TRBJ2-1; TRBD2 matches 8 bases. The CDR3 is 16 amino acids. Looked up from germline, CDR1 is SGHTA and CDR2 is FQGNSA. V dropped 1 base and J dropped 5; count of bases not matched to a gene: 7. CDR3 bases: TGTGCCAGCAGCTTAGAAATCAACGGGGGGGACAATGAGCAGTTCTTC. This translates into CASSLEINGGDNEQFF.

This chain links TRBV6-5 with TRBJ2-7; 7 positions agree with TRBD1. This CDR3 is built from 15 residues. Trimming at V came to 4 bases and at J to 6 bases, leaving 12 bases not matched to a gene. Germline CDR1 and CDR2: MNHEY and SVGAGI. The CDR3 loop reads CASSFTRTGVSEQYF. In DNA form, the CDR3 reads TGTGCCAGCAGTTTCACACGAACAGGGGTGAGCGAGCAGTACTTC.